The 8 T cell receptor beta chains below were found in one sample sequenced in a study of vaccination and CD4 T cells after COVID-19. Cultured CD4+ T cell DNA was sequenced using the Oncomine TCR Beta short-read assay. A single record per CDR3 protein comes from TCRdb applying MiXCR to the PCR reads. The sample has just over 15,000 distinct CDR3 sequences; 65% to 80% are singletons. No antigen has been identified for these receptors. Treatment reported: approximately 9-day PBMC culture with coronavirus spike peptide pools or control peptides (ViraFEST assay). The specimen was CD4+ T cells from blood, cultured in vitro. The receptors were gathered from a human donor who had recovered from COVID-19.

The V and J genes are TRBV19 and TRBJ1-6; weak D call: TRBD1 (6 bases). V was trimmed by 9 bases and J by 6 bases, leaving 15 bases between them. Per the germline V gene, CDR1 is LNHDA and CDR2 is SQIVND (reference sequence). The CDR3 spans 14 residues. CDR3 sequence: CASARDKGNSPLHF. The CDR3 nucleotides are TGTGCCAGCGCGAGGGACAAGGGTAATTCACCCCTCCACTTT.

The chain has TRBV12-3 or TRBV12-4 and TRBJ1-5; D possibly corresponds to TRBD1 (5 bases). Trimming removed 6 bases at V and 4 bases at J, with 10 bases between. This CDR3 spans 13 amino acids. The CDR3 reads CASSRQPNQPQHF. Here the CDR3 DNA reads TGTGCCAGCAGCAGACAGCCTAATCAGCCCCAGCATTTT.

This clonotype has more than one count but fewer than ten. The CDR3 sequence is CSAESTPGPRGYTF. The CDR3 DNA sequence: TGCAGTGCCGAATCCACTCCGGGACCCCGCGGCTACACCTTC. The rearrangement joins TRBV20-1 to TRBJ1-2; tentatively, D is TRBD1 (5 bases). This CDR3 region has 14 residues. CDR1 is DFQATT and CDR2 is SNEGSKA in the germline V gene (reference sequence). V gave up 6 bases and J gave up 8 bases, with 22 bases separating them.

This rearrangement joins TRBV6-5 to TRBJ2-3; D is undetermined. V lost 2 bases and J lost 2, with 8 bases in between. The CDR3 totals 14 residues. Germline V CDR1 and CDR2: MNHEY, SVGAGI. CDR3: CASSYVVDTDTQYF. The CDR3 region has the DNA TGTGCCAGCAGTTACGTGGTAGACACAGATACGCAGTATTTT.

The CDR3 sequence: CASSKQGASNSPLHF. For the CDR3, the DNA is TGTGCCAGCAGTAAACAGGGGGCGTCTAATTCACCCCTCCACTTT. The J gene is TRBJ1-6, the V gene TRBV2; 9 nucleotides agree with TRBD1. The CDR3 length is 15 residues. CDR1 is SNHLY, CDR2 FYNNEI, per germline. Trimming at V came to 5 bases and at J to 6 bases, leaving 5 bases not matched to a gene.

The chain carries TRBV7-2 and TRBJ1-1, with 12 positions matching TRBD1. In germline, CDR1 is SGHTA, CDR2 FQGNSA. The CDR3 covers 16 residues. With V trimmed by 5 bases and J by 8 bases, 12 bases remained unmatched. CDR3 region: CASSPQYGTGGTEAFF. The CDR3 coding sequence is TGTGCCAGCAGCCCCCAATACGGGACAGGGGGCACCGAAGCTTTCTTT.

The CDR3 DNA sequence: TGCAGTGCTAGAGATCAGGGACTATCATCGAACACCGGGGAGCTGTTTTTT. Protein: CSARDQGLSSNTGELFF. This chain connects TRBV20-1 to TRBJ2-2; TRBD2 matches at 7 bases. The CDR3 runs to 17 residues. Germline loops: CDR1 DFQATT, CDR2 SNEGSKA (reference sequence). Losses at the gene ends were 0 bases for V and 0 bases for J; bases not matched to a gene: 7.

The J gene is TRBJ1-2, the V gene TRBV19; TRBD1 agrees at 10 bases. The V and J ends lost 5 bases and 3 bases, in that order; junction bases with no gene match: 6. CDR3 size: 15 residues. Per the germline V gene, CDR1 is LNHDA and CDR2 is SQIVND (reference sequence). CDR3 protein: CASSADRGRDYGYTF. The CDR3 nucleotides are TGTGCCAGTAGTGCCGACAGGGGGCGCGACTATGGCTACACCTTC. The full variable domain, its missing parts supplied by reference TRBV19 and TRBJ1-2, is DGGITQSPKYLFRKEGQNVTLSCEQNLNHDAMYWYRQDPGQGLRLIYYSQIVNDFQKGDIAEGYSVSREKKESFPLTVTSAQKNPTAFYLCASSADRGRDYGYTFGSGTRLTVV.